What follows is one T cell receptor beta chain and its context. Germline CDR1 is SGDLS and CDR2 is YYNGEE. This CDR3 has 16 residues. V was pared by 4 bases and J by 7 bases, with 11 bases of the junction left unmatched. These data come from a study of blood T cell repertoires in COVID-19. Background on the study: In each case, the material was cDNA or gDNA derived from T cells, B-cell-depleted T cells, or PBMCs.

Using immunoSEQ multiplex PCR, the repertoire was profiled, and TCRdb retains in-frame clones only, with some absent. Of approximately 150,000 clones listed, about 86% are singletons. The V call is TRBV9, the J call TRBJ1-1, with TRBD1 matching over 12 bases. This receptor was obtained from a man between 65 and 85 years old with acute or convalescent COVID-19. Material for sequencing was peripheral blood. The CDR3 spells CASSPREGQGAVEAFF. The CDR3 DNA reads as TGTGCCAGCAGCCCTAGAGAGGGACAGGGGGCGGTTGAAGCTTTCTTT.